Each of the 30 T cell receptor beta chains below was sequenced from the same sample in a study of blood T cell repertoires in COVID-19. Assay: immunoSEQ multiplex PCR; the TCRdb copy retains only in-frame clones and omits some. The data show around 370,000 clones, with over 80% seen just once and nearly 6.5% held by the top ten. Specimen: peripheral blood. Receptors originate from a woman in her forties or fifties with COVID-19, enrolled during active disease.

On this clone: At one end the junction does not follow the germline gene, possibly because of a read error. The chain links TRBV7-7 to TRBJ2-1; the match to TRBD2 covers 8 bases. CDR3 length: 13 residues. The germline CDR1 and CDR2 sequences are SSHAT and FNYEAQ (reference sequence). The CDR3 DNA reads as TGTGCTAGCAGCGGGAGTTGGGGCAATGAGCAGTTCTTC. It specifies CASSGSWGNEQFF.

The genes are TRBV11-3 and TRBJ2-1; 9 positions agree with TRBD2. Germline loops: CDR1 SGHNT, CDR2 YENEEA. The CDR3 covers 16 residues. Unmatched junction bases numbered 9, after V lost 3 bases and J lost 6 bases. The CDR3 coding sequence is TGTGCCAGCAGCTTCACCCTAGCGGGGAAGAGCAATGAGCAGTTCTTC. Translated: CASSFTLAGKSNEQFF.

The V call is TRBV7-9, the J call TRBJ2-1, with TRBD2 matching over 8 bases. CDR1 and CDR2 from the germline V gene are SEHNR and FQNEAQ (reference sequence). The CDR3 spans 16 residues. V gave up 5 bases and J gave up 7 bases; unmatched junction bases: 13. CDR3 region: CASSQGWREEQNEQFF. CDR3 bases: TGTGCCAGCAGCCAAGGGTGGCGGGAGGAACAGAATGAGCAGTTCTTC.

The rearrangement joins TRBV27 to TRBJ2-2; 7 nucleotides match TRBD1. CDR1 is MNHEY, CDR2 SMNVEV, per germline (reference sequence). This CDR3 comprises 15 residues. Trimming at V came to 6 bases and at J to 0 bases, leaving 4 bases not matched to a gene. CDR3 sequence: CASRDRPTNTGELFF. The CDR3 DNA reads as TGTGCCAGCAGGGACAGGCCCACGAACACCGGGGAGCTGTTTTTT.

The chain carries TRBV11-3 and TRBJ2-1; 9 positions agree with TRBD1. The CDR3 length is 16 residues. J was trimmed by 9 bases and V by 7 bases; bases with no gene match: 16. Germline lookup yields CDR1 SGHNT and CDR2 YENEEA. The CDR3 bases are TGTGCCAGCATCCGACAGGGGGGTGGGGATGTTGGTGAGCAGTTCTTC. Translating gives CASIRQGGGDVGEQFF.

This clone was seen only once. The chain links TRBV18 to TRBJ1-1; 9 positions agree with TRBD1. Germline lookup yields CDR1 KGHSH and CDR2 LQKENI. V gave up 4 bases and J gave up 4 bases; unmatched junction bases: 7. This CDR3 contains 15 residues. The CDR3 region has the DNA TGTGCCAGCTCACTTCTAACAGGGGGCTCCACTGAAGCTTTCTTT. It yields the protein CASSLLTGGSTEAFF.

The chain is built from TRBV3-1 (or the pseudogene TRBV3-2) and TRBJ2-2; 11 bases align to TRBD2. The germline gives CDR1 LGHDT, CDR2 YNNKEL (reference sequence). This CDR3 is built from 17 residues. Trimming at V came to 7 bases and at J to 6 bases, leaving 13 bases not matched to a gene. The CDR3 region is CASTGWIAGGLAGELFF. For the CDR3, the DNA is TGTGCCAGCACCGGGTGGATAGCGGGAGGGCTCGCCGGGGAGCTGTTTTTT.

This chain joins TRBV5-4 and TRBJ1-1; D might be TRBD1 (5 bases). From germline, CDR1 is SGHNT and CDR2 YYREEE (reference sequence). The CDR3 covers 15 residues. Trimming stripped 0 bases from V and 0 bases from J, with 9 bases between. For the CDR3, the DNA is TGTGCCAGCAGCTTGGGGTCAGGGATGAACACTGAAGCTTTCTTT. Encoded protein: CASSLGSGMNTEAFF.

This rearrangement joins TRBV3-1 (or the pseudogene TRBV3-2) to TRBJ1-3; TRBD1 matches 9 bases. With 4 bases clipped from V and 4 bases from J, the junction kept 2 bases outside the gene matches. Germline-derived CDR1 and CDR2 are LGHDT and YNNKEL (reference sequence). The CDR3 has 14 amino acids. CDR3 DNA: TGTGCCAGCAGCCGGACAGGGGCGGGAAACACCATATATTTT. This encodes CASSRTGAGNTIYF.

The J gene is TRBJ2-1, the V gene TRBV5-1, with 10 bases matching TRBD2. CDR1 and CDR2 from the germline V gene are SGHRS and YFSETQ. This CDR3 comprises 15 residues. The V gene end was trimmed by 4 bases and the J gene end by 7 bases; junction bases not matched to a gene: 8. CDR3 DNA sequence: TGCGCCAGCAGCAACGGGACTAGCGTAAATAATGAGCAGTTCTTC. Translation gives CASSNGTSVNNEQFF.

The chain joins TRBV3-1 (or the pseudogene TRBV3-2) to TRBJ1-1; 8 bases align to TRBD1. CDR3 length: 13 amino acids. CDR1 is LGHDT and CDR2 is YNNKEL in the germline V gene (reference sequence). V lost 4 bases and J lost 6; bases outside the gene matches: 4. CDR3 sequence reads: CASSPTGAPEAFF. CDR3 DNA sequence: TGTGCCAGCAGCCCGACAGGGGCCCCTGAAGCTTTCTTT.

The CDR3 DNA follows: TGTGCCAGCAGTGAAGCTGCGACAAATAACTATGGCTACACCTTC. Translating it yields CASSEAATNNYGYTF. The V gene is TRBV6-1, the J gene TRBJ1-2, with D unresolved. Germline V gives CDR1 MNHNS, CDR2 SASEGT. Trimming took off 0 bases at V and 1 base at J, with 9 bases between the two ends. This CDR3 has 15 amino acids.

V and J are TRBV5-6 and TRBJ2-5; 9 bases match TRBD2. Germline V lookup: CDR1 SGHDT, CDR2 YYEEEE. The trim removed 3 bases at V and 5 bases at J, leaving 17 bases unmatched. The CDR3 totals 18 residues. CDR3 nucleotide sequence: TGTGCCAGCAGCTCAAGACCCCTCAGGCGGGAGGGCTGGGAGACCCAGTACTTC. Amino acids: CASSSRPLRREGWETQYF.

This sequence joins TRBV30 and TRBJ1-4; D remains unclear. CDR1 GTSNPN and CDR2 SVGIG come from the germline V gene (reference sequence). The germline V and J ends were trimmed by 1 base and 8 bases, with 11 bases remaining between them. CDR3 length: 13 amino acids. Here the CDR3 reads CAWSGQTGEKLFF. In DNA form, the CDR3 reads TGTGCCTGGAGTGGGCAGACGGGAGAAAAACTGTTTTTT.

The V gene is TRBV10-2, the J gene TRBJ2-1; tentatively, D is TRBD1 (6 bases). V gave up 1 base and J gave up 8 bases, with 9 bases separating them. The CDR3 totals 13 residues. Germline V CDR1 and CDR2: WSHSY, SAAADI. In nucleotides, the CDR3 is TGCGCCAGCAGTGAGTACAGGGACCATGAGCAGTTCTTC. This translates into CASSEYRDHEQFF.

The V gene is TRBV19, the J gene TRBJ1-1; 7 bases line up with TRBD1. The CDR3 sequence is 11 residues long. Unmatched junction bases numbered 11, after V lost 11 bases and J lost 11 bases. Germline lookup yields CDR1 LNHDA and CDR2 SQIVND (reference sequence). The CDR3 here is CASIGTARAFF. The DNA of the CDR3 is TGTGCCTCCATTGGGACAGCTAGGGCTTTCTTT.

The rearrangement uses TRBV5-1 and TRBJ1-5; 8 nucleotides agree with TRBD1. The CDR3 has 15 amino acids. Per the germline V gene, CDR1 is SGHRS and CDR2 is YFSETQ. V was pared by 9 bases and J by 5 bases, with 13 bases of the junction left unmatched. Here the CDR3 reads CANSSTDRDDQPQHF. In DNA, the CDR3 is TGCGCCAACTCGTCTACGGACAGGGACGATCAGCCCCAGCATTTT.

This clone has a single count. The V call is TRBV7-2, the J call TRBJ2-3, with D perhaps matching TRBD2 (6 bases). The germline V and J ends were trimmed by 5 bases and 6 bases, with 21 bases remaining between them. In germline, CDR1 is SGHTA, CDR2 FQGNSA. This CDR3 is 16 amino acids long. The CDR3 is CASSNGGAALRDTQYF. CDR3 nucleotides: TGTGCCAGCAGCAACGGGGGAGCGGCCTTGCGGGATACGCAGTATTTT.

The CDR3 bases are TGTGCCAGCAGCTCCCCCCTGCAGGGGATTGGCTATGGCTACACCTTC. The encoded protein is CASSSPLQGIGYGYTF. V gene TRBV7-2 combines with J gene TRBJ1-2; D is possibly TRBD1 (6 bases). CDR1 is SGHTA and CDR2 is FQGNSA in the germline V gene. V lost 4 bases and J lost 4, with 19 bases in between. This CDR3 region has 16 residues.

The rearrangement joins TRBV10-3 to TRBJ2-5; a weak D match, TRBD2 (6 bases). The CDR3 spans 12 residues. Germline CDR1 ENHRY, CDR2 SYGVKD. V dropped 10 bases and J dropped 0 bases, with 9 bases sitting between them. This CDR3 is CATRDYQETQYF. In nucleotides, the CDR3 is TGTGCCACCCGGGACTACCAAGAGACCCAGTACTTC.

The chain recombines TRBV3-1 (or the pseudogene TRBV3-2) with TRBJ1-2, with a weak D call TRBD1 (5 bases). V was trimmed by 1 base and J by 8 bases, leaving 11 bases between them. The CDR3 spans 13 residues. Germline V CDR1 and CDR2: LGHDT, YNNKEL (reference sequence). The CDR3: CASSQVTGGGYTF. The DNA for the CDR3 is TGTGCCAGCAGCCAAGTTACAGGCGGCGGCTACACCTTC.

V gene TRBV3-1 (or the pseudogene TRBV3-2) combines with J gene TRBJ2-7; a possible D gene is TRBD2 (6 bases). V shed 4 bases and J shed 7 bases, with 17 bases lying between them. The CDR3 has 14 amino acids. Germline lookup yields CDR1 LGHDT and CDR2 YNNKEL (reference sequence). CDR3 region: CASSPSWTNWEQYF. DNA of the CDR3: TGTGCCAGCAGCCCTTCTTGGACTAATTGGGAGCAGTACTTC.

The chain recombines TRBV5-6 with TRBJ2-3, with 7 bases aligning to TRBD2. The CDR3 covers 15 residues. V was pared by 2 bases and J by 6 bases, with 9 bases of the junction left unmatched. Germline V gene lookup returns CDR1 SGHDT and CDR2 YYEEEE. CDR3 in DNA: TGTGCCAGCAGCTTAGCGGGGAGGGCCAGGGATACGCAGTATTTT. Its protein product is CASSLAGRARDTQYF.

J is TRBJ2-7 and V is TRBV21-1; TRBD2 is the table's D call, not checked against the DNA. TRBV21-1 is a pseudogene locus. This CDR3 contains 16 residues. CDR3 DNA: TGTGCCAGCAGCAAAATAGCGGGAGGGCCTTCCGACGAGCAGTACTTC. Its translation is CASSKIAGGPSDEQYF.

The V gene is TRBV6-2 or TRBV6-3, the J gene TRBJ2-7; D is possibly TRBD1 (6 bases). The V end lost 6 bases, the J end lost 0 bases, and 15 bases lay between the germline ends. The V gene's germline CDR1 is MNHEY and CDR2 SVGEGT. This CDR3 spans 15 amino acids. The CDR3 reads CASSRRQVRSYEQYF. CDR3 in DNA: TGTGCCAGCAGCCGCCGACAGGTTCGCTCCTACGAGCAGTACTTC.

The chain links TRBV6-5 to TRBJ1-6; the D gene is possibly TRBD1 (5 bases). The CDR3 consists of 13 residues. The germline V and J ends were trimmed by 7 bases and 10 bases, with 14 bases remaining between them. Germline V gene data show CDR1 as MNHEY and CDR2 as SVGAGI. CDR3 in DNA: TGTGCCAGCAATGGAGGGGATTCCTCACCCCTCCACTTT. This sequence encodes CASNGGDSSPLHF.

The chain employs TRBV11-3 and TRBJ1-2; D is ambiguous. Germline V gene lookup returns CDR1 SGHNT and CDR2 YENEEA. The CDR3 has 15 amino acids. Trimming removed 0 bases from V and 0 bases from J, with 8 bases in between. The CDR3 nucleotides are TGTGCCAGCAGCTTAGATCACAGCTCTAACTATGGCTACACCTTC. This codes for CASSLDHSSNYGYTF.

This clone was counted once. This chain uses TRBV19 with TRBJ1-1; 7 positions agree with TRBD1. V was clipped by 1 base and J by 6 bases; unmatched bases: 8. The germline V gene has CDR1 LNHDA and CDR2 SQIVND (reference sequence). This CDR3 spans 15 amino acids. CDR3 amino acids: CASSIGGGYRSEAFF. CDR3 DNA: TGTGCCAGTAGTATAGGAGGGGGCTACCGGTCTGAAGCTTTCTTT.

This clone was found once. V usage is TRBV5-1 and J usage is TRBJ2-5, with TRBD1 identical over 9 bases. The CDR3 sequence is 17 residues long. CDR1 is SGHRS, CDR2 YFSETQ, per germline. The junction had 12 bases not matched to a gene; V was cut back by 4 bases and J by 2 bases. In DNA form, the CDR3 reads TGCGCCAGCAGCACCCTGACAGGGGGGCTCTCTCAAGAGACCCAGTACTTC. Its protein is CASSTLTGGLSQETQYF.

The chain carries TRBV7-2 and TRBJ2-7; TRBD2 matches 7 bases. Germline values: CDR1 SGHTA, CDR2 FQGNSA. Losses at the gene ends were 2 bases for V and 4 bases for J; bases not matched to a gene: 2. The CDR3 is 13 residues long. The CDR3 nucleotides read TGTGCCAGCAGCTTAACGGGGGGATACGAGCAGTACTTC. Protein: CASSLTGGYEQYF.